The rows below give T cell receptor beta chains drawn from one sample of a study of shared clonotypes between healthy human individuals. The protocol was immunoSEQ multiplex PCR, while the TCRdb copy is restricted to in-frame clones and leaves out a portion. The sample records over 1.5 million clones, approximately 98% being singletons. The sample consisted of naive CD4+ T cells sorted from blood. The receptors were sampled from a young man in good health. Both conserved end residues are part of each CDR3. A D gene is named only where the DNA matches it firmly. Rows may omit the clone size; those that give it use once, few, many or a size class.

CDR3aa: CASSLALAGGKETQYF
CDR3nt: TGTGCCAGCAGCTTGGCGCTAGCGGGAGGAAAAGAGACCCAGTACTTC
v_gene: TRBV5-4
abundance: .
j_gene: TRBJ2-5
d_gene: TRBD2

CDR3aa: CATSRAGTGAYEQYF
CDR3nt: TGTGCCACCAGCCGCGCCGGGACAGGGGCCTACGAGCAGTACTTC
v_gene: TRBV15
abundance: .
j_gene: TRBJ2-7
d_gene: TRBD1

CDR3aa: CASSDPRRLANTGELFF
CDR3nt: TGTGCCAGCAGTGATCCCCGCCGGCTAGCGAACACCGGGGAGCTGTTTTTT
v_gene: TRBV6-1
abundance: .
j_gene: TRBJ2-2
d_gene: .

CDR3aa: CASSTEAGTGQETQYF
CDR3nt: TGTGCCAGCAGCACCGAAGCCGGGACAGGACAAGAGACCCAGTACTTC
v_gene: TRBV5-4
abundance: .
j_gene: TRBJ2-5
d_gene: TRBD1

CDR3aa: CSVEGRGTSDMEQFF
CDR3nt: TGCAGCGTTGAAGGGAGGGGGACTAGCGATATGGAGCAGTTCTTC
v_gene: TRBV29-1
abundance: .
j_gene: TRBJ2-1
d_gene: TRBD2

CDR3aa: CASSQEGLARPQFF
CDR3nt: TGTGCCAGCAGCCAAGAGGGACTAGCGAGGCCCCAGTTCTTC
v_gene: TRBV4-2
abundance: .
j_gene: TRBJ2-1
d_gene: TRBD2

CDR3aa: CASSLRREDTQYF
CDR3nt: TGTGCCAGCAGCTTGAGACGAGAAGATACGCAGTATTTT
v_gene: TRBV5-5
abundance: .
j_gene: TRBJ2-3
d_gene: .

CDR3aa: CASSRSYRGAGNTIYF
CDR3nt: TGCGCCAGCAGCCGATCCTACAGGGGCGCTGGAAACACCATATATTTT
v_gene: TRBV4-1
abundance: once
j_gene: TRBJ1-3
d_gene: TRBD1

CDR3aa: CASNRLAGYNEQFF
CDR3nt: TGTGCCAGCAACAGACTAGCGGGCTACAATGAGCAGTTCTTC
v_gene: TRBV28
abundance: .
j_gene: TRBJ2-1
d_gene: TRBD2

CDR3aa: CASSLVGSGDEQFF
CDR3nt: TGTGCCAGCAGCTTAGTCGGGAGCGGCGATGAGCAGTTCTTC
v_gene: TRBV11-2
abundance: .
j_gene: TRBJ2-1
d_gene: .

CDR3aa: CASSLAFGLAYEQYF
CDR3nt: TGTGCCAGCAGCTTGGCCTTTGGCCTAGCCTACGAGCAGTACTTC
v_gene: TRBV5-4
abundance: .
j_gene: TRBJ2-7
d_gene: .

CDR3aa: CASSYRLFGGTGELFF
CDR3nt: TGTGCCAGCAGTTATCGCCTTTTCGGGGGCACCGGGGAGCTGTTTTTT
v_gene: TRBV6-5
abundance: .
j_gene: TRBJ2-2
d_gene: .

CDR3aa: CASTPQRGVYGYTF
CDR3nt: TGTGCCAGCACCCCACAAAGGGGGGTCTATGGCTACACCTTC
v_gene: TRBV7-2
abundance: .
j_gene: TRBJ1-2
d_gene: .

CDR3aa: CASSLLPRDLSGNTIYF
CDR3nt: TGTGCCAGCAGTTTATTACCCCGGGATCTCTCTGGAAACACCATATATTTT
v_gene: TRBV28
abundance: once
j_gene: TRBJ1-3
d_gene: .

CDR3aa: CASSPRDTSYEQYF
CDR3nt: TGCGCCAGCAGCCCCCGGGACACATCCTACGAGCAGTACTTC
v_gene: TRBV5-1
abundance: once
j_gene: TRBJ2-7
d_gene: .

CDR3aa: CASSRTDTEAFF
CDR3nt: TGTGCCAGCAGCCGGACGGACACTGAAGCTTTCTTT
v_gene: TRBV5-5
abundance: .
j_gene: TRBJ1-1
d_gene: .

CDR3aa: CASSQKTGLNTGELFF
CDR3nt: TGTGCCAGCAGCCAGAAGACAGGGCTCAACACCGGGGAGCTGTTTTTT
v_gene: TRBV14
abundance: .
j_gene: TRBJ2-2
d_gene: TRBD1

CDR3aa: CASSLWGQGENTEAFF
CDR3nt: TGTGCCAGCAGCTTATGGGGCCAGGGTGAGAACACTGAAGCTTTCTTT
v_gene: TRBV7-9
abundance: .
j_gene: TRBJ1-1
d_gene: .

CDR3aa: CASSSLTGVGYTF
CDR3nt: TGTGCCAGCAGCTCATTGACAGGGGTTGGCTACACCTTC
v_gene: TRBV7-2
abundance: .
j_gene: TRBJ1-2
d_gene: TRBD1

CDR3aa: CASSLFSTEDNEQFF
CDR3nt: TGCGCCAGCAGCTTGTTCTCGACAGAGGACAATGAGCAGTTCTTC
v_gene: TRBV5-1
abundance: once
j_gene: TRBJ2-1
d_gene: .

CDR3aa: CASTLKSGSGANVLTF
CDR3nt: TGTGCCAGTACTTTAAAGTCGGGTTCTGGGGCCAACGTCCTGACTTTC
v_gene: TRBV19
abundance: once
j_gene: TRBJ2-6
d_gene: .

CDR3aa: CAIRDGQGNYEQYF
CDR3nt: TGTGCCATCAGGGACGGACAGGGGAACTACGAGCAGTACTTC
v_gene: TRBV10-3
abundance: .
j_gene: TRBJ2-7
d_gene: TRBD1

CDR3aa: CASSFQENTGELFF
CDR3nt: TGTGCTAGCAGCTTTCAGGAGAACACCGGGGAGCTGTTTTTT
v_gene: TRBV7-7
abundance: .
j_gene: TRBJ2-2
d_gene: .

CDR3aa: CASRQGPDNEQFF
CDR3nt: TGTGCCAGCAGACAGGGCCCCGACAATGAGCAGTTCTTC
v_gene: TRBV2
abundance: .
j_gene: TRBJ2-1
d_gene: .

CDR3aa: CSVSRGVGYYEQYF
CDR3nt: TGCAGCGTCTCCCGGGGGGTGGGCTACTACGAGCAGTACTTC
v_gene: TRBV29-1
abundance: .
j_gene: TRBJ2-7
d_gene: TRBD2

CDR3aa: CASRLIAGAYNEQFF
CDR3nt: TGTGCCAGCAGATTAATAGCGGGGGCCTACAATGAGCAGTTCTTC
v_gene: TRBV2
abundance: .
j_gene: TRBJ2-1
d_gene: TRBD2

CDR3aa: CASSEASGCRF
CDR3nt: TGTGCCAGCAGTGAAGCGAGTGGCTGCCGCTTC
v_gene: TRBV2
abundance: once
j_gene: TRBJ2-7
d_gene: .

CDR3aa: CSVVPGLAVYNEQFF
CDR3nt: TGCAGCGTTGTCCCGGGACTAGCGGTCTACAATGAGCAGTTCTTC
v_gene: TRBV29-1
abundance: .
j_gene: TRBJ2-1
d_gene: TRBD2

CDR3aa: CASSFGGYPYEQYF
CDR3nt: TGTGCCAGCAGCTTCGGGGGGTACCCCTACGAGCAGTACTTC
v_gene: TRBV5-5
abundance: .
j_gene: TRBJ2-7
d_gene: TRBD2

CDR3aa: CASSLDGRGFAEAFF
CDR3nt: TGTGCCAGCAGCCTAGACGGCAGGGGTTTCGCTGAAGCTTTCTTT
v_gene: TRBV13
abundance: .
j_gene: TRBJ1-1
d_gene: .

CDR3aa: CASSLVVGRYEQYF
CDR3nt: TGTGCCAGCAGCTTAGTTGTAGGGCGCTACGAGCAGTACTTC
v_gene: TRBV7-8
abundance: once
j_gene: TRBJ2-7
d_gene: .

CDR3aa: CASSLVGRQETQYF
CDR3nt: TGTGCCAGCAGCTTAGTGGGCCGCCAAGAGACCCAGTACTTC
v_gene: TRBV7-8
abundance: .
j_gene: TRBJ2-5
d_gene: .